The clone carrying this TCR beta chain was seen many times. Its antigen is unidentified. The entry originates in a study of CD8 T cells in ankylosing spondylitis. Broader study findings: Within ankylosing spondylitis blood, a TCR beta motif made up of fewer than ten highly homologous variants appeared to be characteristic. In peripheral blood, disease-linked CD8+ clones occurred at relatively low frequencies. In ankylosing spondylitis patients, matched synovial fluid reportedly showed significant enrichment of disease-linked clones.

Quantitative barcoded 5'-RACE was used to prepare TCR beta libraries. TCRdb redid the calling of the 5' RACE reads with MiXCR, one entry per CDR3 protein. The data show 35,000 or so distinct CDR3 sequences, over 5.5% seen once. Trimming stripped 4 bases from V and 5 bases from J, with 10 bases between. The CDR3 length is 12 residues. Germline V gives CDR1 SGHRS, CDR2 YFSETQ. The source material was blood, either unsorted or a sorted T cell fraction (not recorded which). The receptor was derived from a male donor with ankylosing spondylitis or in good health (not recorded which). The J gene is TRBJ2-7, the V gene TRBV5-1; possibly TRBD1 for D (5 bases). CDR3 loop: CASSVQGHEQYF. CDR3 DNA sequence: TGCGCCAGCAGCGTTCAGGGCCACGAGCAGTACTTC.